This T cell receptor beta chain is from a study of T cells in Graves' hyperthyroidism and ophthalmopathy. About the research overall: It was at initial diagnosis, before any treatment, that peripheral blood was collected.

Germline V gives CDR1 ENHRY, CDR2 SYGVKD. The CDR3 runs to 14 residues. A single count supports this clonotype. Its target is unknown. At one end the junction does not follow the germline gene, possibly because of a read error. Template material for amplifying TCR beta CDR3 regions consisted of RNA transcripts. First-round RT-PCR targeting the TCR CDR3 was performed with the HTBI primer set. TCRdb used MiXCR to reprocess the multiplex PCR reads, holding one entry per CDR3 protein. There are about 59,000 distinct CDR3 sequences in the sample; approximately 50% occur only once, and about 3.6% lies in the top ten. Findings and caveats of the study: Most clonotypes expanded in thyroid above 0.001 were likewise present in blood.

Sequencing was done on a sample of blood. J is TRBJ1-4 and V is TRBV10-3, with TRBD1 identical over 9 bases. The TCR sequence derives from a woman aged 60-70 years with Graves' ophthalmopathy. The CDR3 DNA reads TGTGCCGTCAGCGGGGACAGGGAGGGTGAAAGACTGTTTTTT. Its translation is CAVSGDREGERLFF.